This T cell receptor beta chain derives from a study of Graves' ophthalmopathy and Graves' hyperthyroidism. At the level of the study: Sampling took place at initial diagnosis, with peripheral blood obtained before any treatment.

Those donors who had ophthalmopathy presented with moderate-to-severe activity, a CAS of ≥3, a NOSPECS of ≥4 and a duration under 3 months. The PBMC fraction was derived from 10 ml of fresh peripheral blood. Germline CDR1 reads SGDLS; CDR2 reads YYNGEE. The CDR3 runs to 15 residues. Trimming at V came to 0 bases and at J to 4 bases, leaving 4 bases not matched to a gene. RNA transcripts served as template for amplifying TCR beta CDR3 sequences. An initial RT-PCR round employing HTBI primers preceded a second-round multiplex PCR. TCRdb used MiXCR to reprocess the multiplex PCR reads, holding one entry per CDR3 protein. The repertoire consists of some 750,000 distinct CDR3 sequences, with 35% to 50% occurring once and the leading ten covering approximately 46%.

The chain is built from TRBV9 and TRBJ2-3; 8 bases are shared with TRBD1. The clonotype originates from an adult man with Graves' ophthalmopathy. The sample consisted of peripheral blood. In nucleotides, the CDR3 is TGTGCCAGCAGCGTAGGGACAGGGAGCGCAGATACGCAGTATTTT. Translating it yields CASSVGTGSADTQYF.